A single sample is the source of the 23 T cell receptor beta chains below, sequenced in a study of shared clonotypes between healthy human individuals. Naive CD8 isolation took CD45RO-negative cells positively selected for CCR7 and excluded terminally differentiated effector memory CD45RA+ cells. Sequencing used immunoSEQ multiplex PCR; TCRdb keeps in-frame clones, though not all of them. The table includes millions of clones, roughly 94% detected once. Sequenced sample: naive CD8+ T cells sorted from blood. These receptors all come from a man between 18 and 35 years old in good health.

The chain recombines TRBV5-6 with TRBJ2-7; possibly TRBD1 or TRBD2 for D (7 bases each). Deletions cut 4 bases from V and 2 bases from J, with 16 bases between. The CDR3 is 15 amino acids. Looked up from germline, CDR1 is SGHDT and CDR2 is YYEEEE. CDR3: CASSQGGGATYEQYF. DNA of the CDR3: TGTGCCAGCAGCCAGGGAGGGGGCGCGACCTACGAGCAGTACTTC.

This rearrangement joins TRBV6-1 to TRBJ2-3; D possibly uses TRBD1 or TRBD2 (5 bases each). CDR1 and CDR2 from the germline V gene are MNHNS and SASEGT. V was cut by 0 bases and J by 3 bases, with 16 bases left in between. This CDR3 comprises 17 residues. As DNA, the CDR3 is TGTGCCAGCAGTGAAGCCGGGTCATGGGGACCGACAGATACGCAGTATTTT. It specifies CASSEAGSWGPTDTQYF.

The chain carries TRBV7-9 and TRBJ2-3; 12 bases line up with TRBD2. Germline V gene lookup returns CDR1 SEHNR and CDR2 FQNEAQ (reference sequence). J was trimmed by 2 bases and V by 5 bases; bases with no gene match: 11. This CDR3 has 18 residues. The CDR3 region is CASSVRLAGGGHTDTQYF. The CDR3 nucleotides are TGTGCCAGCAGCGTCCGGCTAGCGGGAGGGGGCCACACAGATACGCAGTATTTT.

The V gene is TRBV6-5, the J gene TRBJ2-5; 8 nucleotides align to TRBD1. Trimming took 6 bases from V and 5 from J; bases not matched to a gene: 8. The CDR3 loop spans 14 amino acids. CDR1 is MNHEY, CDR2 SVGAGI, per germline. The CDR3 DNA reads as TGTGCCAGCAGCTCCAGGGGGCCCGGGGAGACCCAGTACTTC. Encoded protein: CASSSRGPGETQYF.

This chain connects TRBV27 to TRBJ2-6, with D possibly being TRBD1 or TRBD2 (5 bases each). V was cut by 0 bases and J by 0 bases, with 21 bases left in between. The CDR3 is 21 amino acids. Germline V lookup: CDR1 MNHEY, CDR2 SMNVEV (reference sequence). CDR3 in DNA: TGTGCCAGCAGTTTATCGATGGGGGAAAACGTTGAAAACTCTGGGGCCAACGTCCTGACTTTC. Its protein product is CASSLSMGENVENSGANVLTF.

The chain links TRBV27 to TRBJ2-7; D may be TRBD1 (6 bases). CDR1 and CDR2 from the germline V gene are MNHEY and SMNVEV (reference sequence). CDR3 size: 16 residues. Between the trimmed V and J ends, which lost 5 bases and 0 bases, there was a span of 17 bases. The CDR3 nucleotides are TGTGCCAGCAGTGAGGGGGTCCCGCCGTACTCCTACGAGCAGTACTTC. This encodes CASSEGVPPYSYEQYF.

The CDR3 DNA sequence: TGTGCCAGCAGCCTATCTACAGGGCTCGAGCAGTACTTC. Amino acids: CASSLSTGLEQYF. The chain carries TRBV7-3 and TRBJ2-7; a possible D gene is TRBD1 (6 bases). The germline V gene has CDR1 SGHTA and CDR2 FQGTGA. The CDR3 is 13 residues long. The V end lost 5 bases, the J end lost 6 bases, and 14 bases lay between the germline ends.

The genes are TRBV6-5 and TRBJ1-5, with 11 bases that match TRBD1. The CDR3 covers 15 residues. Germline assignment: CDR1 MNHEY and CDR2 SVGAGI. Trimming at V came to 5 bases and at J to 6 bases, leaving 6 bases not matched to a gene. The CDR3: CASSPRDRGFQPQHF. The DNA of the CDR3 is TGTGCCAGCAGTCCCCGGGACAGGGGGTTTCAGCCCCAGCATTTT.

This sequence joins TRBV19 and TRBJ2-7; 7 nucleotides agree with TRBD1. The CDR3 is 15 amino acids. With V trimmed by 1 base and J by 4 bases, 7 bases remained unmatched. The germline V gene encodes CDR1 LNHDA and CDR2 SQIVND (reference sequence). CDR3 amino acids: CASSIVTGEWYEQYF. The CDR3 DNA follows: TGTGCCAGTAGTATAGTAACAGGGGAATGGTACGAGCAGTACTTC. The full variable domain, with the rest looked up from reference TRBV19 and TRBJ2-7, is DGGITQSPKYLFRKEGQNVTLSCEQNLNHDAMYWYRQDPGQGLRLIYYSQIVNDFQKGDIAEGYSVSREKKESFPLTVTSAQKNPTAFYLCASSIVTGEWYEQYFGPGTRLTVT.

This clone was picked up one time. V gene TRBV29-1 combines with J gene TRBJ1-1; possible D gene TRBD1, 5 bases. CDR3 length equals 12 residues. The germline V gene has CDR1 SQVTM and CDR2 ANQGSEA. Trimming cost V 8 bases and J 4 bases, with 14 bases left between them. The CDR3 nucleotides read TGCAGCCTTTCGGGGGGTGGCACTGAAGCTTTCTTT. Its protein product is CSLSGGGTEAFF.

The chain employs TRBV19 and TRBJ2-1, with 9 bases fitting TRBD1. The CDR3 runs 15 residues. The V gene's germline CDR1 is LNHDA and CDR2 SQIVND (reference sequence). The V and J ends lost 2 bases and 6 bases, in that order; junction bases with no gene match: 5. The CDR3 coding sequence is TGTGCCAGTAGTATAAAGGGGGACAGGGCCAATGAGCAGTTCTTC. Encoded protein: CASSIKGDRANEQFF.

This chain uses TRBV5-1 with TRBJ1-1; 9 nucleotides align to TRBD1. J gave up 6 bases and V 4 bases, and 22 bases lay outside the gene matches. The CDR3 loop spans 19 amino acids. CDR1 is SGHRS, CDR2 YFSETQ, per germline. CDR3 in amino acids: CASSNGTGLILGLGSEAFF. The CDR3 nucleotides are TGCGCCAGCAGCAACGGGACAGGGCTGATACTTGGCCTGGGGTCTGAAGCTTTCTTT.

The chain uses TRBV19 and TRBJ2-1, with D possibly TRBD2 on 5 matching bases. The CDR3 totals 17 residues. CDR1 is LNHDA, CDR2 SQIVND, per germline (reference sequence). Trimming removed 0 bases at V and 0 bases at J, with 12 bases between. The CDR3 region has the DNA TGTGCCAGTAGTATAGATCTACCGGGAAGCTCCTACAATGAGCAGTTCTTC. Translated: CASSIDLPGSSYNEQFF.

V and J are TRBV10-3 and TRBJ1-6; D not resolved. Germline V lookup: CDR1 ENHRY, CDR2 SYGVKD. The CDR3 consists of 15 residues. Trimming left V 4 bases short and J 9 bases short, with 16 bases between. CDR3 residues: CAISVEFRESSPLHF. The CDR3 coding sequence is TGTGCCATCAGTGTCGAGTTTCGAGAATCTTCACCCCTCCACTTT.

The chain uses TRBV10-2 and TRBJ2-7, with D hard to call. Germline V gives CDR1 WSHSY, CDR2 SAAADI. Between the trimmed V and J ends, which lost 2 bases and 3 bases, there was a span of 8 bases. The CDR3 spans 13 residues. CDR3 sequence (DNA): TGCGCCAGCAGTGAGGGCACCTACTACGAGCAGTACTTC. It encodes CASSEGTYYEQYF.

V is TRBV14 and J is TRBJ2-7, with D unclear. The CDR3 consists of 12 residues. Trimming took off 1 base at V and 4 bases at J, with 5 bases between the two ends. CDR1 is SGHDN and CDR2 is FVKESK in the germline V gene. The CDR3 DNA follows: TGTGCCAGCAGCCAAGTGCTTTACGAGCAGTACTTC. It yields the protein CASSQVLYEQYF.

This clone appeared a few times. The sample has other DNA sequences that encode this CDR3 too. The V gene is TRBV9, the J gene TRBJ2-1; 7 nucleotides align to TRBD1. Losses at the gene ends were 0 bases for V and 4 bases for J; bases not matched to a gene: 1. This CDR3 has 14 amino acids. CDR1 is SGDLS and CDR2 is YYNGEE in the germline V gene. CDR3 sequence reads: CASSVGTGYNEQFF. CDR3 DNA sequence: TGTGCCAGCAGCGTAGGGACAGGATACAATGAGCAGTTCTTC. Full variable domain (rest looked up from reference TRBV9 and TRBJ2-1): DSGVTQTPKHLITATGQRVTLRCSPRSGDLSVYWYQQSLDQGLQFLIQYYNGEERAKGNILERFSAQQFPDLHSELNLSSLELGDSALYFCASSVGTGYNEQFFGPGTRLTVL.

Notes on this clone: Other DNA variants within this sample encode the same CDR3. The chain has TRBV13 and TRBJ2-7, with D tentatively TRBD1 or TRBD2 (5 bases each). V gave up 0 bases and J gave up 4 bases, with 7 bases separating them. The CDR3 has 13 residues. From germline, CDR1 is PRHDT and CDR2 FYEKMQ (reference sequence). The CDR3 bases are TGTGCCAGCAGCTTAGGGGGGGAGTACGAGCAGTACTTC. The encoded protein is CASSLGGEYEQYF.

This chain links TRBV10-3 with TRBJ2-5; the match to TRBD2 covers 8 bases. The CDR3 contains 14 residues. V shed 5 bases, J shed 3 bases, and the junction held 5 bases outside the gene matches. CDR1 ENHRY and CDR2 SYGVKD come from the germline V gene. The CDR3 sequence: CAISHSGLEETQYF. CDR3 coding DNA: TGTGCCATCAGTCACTCGGGACTAGAAGAGACCCAGTACTTC.

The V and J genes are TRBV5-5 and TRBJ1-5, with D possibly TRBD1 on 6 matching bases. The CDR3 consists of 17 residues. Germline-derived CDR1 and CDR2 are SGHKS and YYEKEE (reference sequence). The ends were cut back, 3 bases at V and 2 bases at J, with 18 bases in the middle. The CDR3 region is CASSSNLQGLGNQPQHF. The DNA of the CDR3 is TGTGCCAGCAGCTCAAACTTACAGGGTCTGGGCAATCAGCCCCAGCATTTT.

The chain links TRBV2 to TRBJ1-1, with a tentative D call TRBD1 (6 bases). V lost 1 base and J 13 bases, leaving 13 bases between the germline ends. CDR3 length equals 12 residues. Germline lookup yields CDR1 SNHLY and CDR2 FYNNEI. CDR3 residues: CASSEENRVGFF. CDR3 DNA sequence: TGTGCCAGCAGTGAAGAGAACAGGGTCGGTTTCTTT.

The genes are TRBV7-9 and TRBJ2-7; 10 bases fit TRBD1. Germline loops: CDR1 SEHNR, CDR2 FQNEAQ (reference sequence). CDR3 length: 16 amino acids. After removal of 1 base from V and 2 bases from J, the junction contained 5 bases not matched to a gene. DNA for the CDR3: TGTGCCAGCAGCTTAGGGCGGGACAGGGGACCCTACGAGCAGTACTTC. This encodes CASSLGRDRGPYEQYF.

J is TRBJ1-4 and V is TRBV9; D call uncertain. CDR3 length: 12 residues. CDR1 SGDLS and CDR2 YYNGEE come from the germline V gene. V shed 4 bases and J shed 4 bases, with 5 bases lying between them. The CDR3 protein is CASSPNNEKLFF. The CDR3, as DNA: TGTGCCAGCAGCCCCAATAATGAAAAACTGTTTTTT.